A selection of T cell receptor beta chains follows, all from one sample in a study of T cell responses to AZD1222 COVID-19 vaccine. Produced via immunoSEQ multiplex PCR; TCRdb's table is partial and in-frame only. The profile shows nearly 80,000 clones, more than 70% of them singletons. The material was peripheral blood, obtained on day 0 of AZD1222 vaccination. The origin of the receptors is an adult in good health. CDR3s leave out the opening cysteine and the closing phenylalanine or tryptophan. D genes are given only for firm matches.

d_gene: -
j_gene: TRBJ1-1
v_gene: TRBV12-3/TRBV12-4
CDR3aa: ASGREGLSF

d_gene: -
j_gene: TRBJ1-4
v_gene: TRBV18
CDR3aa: ASSPPGATNEKLF

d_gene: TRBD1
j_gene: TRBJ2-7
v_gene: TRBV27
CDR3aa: ASSSTGGEQY

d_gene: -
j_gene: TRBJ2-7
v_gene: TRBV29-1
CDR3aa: SVVGTRIYEQY

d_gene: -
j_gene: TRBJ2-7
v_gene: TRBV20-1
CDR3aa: SASPRNSYEQY

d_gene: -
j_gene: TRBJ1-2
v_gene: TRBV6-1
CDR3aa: ASSERFGGT

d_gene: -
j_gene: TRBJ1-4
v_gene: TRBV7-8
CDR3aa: ASSVATNEKLF

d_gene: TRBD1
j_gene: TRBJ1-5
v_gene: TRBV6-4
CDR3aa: ASSVVGQGFHQPQH

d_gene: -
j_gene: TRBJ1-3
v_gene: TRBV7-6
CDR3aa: ASSYNGVSGNTIY

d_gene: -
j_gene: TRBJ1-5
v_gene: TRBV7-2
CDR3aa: ASSYDSIQPQH

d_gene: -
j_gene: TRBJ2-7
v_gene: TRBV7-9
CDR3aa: ASSPAPQGPVEQY

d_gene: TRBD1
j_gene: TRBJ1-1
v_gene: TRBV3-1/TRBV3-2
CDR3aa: ASSHPQGGTEAF

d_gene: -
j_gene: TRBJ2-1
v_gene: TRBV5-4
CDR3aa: ASSPKWDNEQF

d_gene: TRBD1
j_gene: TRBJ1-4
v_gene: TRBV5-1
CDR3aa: ASSLEGAREKLF

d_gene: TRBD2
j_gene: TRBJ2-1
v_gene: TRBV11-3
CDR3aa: ASSLSGVSSYNEQF

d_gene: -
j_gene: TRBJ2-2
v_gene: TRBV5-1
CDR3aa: ASSREGRPNTGELF

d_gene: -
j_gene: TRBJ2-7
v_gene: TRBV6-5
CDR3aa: ASSTAGEQY

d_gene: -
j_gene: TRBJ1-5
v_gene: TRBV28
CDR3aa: ASTLRAGQPQH

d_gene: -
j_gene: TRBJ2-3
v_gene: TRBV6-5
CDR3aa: ASSRPSPDTQY

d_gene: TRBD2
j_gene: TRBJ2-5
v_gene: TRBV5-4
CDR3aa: ASSPSGGETQY

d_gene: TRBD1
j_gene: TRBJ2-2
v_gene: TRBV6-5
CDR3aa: ASSSLQGAGELF

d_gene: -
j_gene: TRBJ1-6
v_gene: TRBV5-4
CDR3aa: ASSIPGLEGGHSPLH

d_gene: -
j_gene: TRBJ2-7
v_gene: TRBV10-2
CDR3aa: ASSGSSYEQY

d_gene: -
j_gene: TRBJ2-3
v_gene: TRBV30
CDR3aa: AWSEGGGTDTQY

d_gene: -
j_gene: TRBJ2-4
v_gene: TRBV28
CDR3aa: ASSFGGAKNIQY

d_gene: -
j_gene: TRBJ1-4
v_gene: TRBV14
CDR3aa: ASSQEGLRLF

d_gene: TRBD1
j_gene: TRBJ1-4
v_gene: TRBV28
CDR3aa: ASSLGTAHPATNEKLF

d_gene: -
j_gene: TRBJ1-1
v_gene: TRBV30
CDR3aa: AWSTPSGMNTEAF

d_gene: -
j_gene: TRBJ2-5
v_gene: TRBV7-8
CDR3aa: ASSQGGAQY

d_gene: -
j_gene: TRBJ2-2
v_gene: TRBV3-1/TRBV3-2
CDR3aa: ASSRAGGELF

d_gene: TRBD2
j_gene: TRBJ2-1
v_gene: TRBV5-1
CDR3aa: ASSLEREDVNEQF

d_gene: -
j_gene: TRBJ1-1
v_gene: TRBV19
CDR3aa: ASKGGETEAF

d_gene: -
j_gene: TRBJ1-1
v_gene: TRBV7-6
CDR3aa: ASSLGASGDVRTEAF

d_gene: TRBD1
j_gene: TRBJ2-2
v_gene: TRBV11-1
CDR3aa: ASSFPGTGYTGELF

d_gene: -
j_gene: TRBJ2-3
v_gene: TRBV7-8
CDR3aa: ASSPDMRGRTQY

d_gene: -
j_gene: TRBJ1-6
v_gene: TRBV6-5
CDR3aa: ASSQVEGSSLH

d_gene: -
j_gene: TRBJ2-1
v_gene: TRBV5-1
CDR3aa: ASSEADLSYNEQF

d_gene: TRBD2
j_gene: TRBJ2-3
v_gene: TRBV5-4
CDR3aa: ASSPGTSGTSTDTQY

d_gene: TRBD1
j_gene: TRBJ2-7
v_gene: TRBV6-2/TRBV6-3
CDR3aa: ASSGTGQPYYEQY

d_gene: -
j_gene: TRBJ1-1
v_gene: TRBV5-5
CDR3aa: ASSSYSRRENTEAF

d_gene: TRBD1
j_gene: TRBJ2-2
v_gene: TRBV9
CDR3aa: ASSGTGDTGELF